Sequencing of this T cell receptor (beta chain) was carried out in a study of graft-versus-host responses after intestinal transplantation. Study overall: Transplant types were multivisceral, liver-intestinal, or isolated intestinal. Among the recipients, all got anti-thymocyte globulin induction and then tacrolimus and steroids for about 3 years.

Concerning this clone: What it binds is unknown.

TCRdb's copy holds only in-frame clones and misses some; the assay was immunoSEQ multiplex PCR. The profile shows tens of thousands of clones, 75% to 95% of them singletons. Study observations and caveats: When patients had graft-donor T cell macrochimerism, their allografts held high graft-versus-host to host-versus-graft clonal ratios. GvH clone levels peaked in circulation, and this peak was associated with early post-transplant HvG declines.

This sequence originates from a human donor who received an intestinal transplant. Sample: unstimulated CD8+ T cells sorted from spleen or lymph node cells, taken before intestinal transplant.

The CDR3 DNA follows: TGTGCCAGCTCACCATACCTCTTAACGGGGGTCACAGATACGCAGTATTTT. It specifies CASSPYLLTGVTDTQYF. V usage is TRBV18 and J usage is TRBJ2-3; a weak D match, TRBD2 (6 bases). CDR1 is KGHSH and CDR2 is LQKENI in the germline V gene. V lost 2 bases and J lost 2, with 17 bases in between. The CDR3 spans 17 residues.